Following are 11 T cell receptor beta chains from one sample sequenced in a study of CD8 T cells in ankylosing spondylitis. TCRdb ran MiXCR on the 5' RACE reads and lists one entry per CDR3 protein. In the table there are tens of thousands of distinct CDR3 sequences, less than 3% of which are singletons. The sequenced sample consisted of blood, either unsorted or a sorted T cell fraction (not recorded which). These receptors all come from a female donor with ankylosing spondylitis or in good health (not recorded which).

This clonotype was counted at least ten times. V and J are TRBV9 and TRBJ2-5; D remains unclear. This CDR3 is 14 amino acids long. The V and J ends lost 0 bases and 4 bases respectively, with 10 bases between them. Germline assignment: CDR1 SGDLS and CDR2 YYNGEE. CDR3 residues: CASSVGVDGETQYF. The DNA for the CDR3 is TGTGCCAGCAGCGTAGGGGTAGACGGAGAGACCCAGTACTTC.

By frequency in the sample, this clonotype is medium-sized. The chain is built from TRBV9 and TRBJ1-1; D unresolved. CDR1 SGDLS and CDR2 YYNGEE come from the germline V gene. V was pared by 0 bases and J by 2 bases, with 14 bases between. The CDR3 consists of 16 residues. The CDR3 DNA is TGTGCCAGCAGCGTAGATATTTGGGGTGATAACACTGAAGCTTTCTTT. It yields the protein CASSVDIWGDNTEAFF. The whole variable domain, remainder taken from reference TRBV9 and TRBJ1-1, is DSGVTQTPKHLITATGQRVTLRCSPRSGDLSVYWYQQSLDQGLQFLIQYYNGEERAKGNILERFSAQQFPDLHSELNLSSLELGDSALYFCASSVDIWGDNTEAFFGQGTRLTVV.

This clonotype was found many times. The CDR3 spells CASSVSSVNQETQYF. The CDR3 DNA is TGTGCCAGCAGCGTAAGTTCCGTGAACCAAGAGACCCAGTACTTC. The chain has TRBV9 and TRBJ2-5; D unclear. The CDR3 runs 15 residues. Trimming took 1 base from V and 0 from J, leaving 10 bases between them. CDR1 and CDR2 from the germline V gene are SGDLS and YYNGEE.

The table lists this clonotype with many counts. The V gene is TRBV9, the J gene TRBJ2-1, with D perhaps TRBD1 (5 bases). There are 15 residues in the CDR3. V gave up 1 base and J gave up 2 bases, with 10 bases separating them. The V gene's germline CDR1 is SGDLS and CDR2 YYNGEE. CDR3 in amino acids: CASSVQGTPYNEQFF. The CDR3 nucleotides read TGTGCCAGCAGCGTACAGGGAACCCCCTACAATGAGCAGTTCTTC.

Comment on this clonotype: This could be a read error, since a much larger clone is one nucleotide away. The chain recombines TRBV9 with TRBJ1-1; no clear D gene. The CDR3 loop spans 13 amino acids. Germline CDR1 is SGDLS and CDR2 is YYNGEE. CDR3 coding DNA: TGTGCCAGCAGCGTCGCGACGAACACTGAAGCTTTATTT. Its protein product is CASSVATNTEALF.

This clonotype was seen ten or more times. V usage is TRBV9 and J usage is TRBJ2-6; D may match TRBD1 or TRBD2 (5 bases each). V was shortened by 7 bases and J by 6 bases, with 8 bases between the two germline ends. CDR1 and CDR2 (germline): SGDLS, YYNGEE. CDR3 length: 12 residues. CDR3 sequence: CASGGAANVLTF. The CDR3 DNA is TGTGCCAGCGGGGGTGCGGCCAACGTCCTGACTTTC.

This clonotype was found many times. The CDR3 here is CASSVGVLQETQYF. Written as DNA, the CDR3 is TGTGCCAGCAGCGTAGGGGTACTACAAGAGACCCAGTACTTC. This chain joins TRBV9 and TRBJ2-5; D unclear. V was clipped by 0 bases and J by 2 bases, with 8 bases between them. The CDR3 is 14 residues long. Germline assignment: CDR1 SGDLS and CDR2 YYNGEE.

This clonotype was seen at least ten times. This chain uses TRBV9 with TRBJ2-3, with 13 bases matching TRBD2. The V gene's germline CDR1 is SGDLS and CDR2 YYNGEE. Trimming at V came to 4 bases and at J to 3 bases, leaving 8 bases not matched to a gene. The CDR3 is 17 residues long. CDR3 sequence: CASSSRTSGSWTDTQYF. The CDR3 bases are TGTGCCAGCAGCTCTAGGACTAGCGGGAGTTGGACAGATACGCAGTATTTT. Complete variable domain (other parts from reference TRBV9 and TRBJ2-3): DSGVTQTPKHLITATGQRVTLRCSPRSGDLSVYWYQQSLDQGLQFLIQYYNGEERAKGNILERFSAQQFPDLHSELNLSSLELGDSALYFCASSSRTSGSWTDTQYFGPGTRLTVL.

Many counts were recorded for this clonotype. This chain connects TRBV9 to TRBJ2-7, with D perhaps matching TRBD2 (6 bases). Germline CDR1 is SGDLS and CDR2 is YYNGEE. Trimming left V 3 bases short and J 3 bases short, with 7 bases between. The CDR3 totals 12 residues. CDR3 sequence reads: CASSAGGYEQYF. The DNA for the CDR3 is TGTGCCAGCAGCGCCGGGGGCTACGAGCAGTACTTC.

This clonotype has a single count. The junction departs from germline at one end; a sequencing error may be responsible. The chain combines TRBV9 with TRBJ2-1, with 8 bases identical to TRBD2. The CDR3 runs to 13 residues. Germline values: CDR1 SGDLS, CDR2 YYNGEE. CDR3 nucleotides: TGTGACAGCAGCGGGAGAACAGGGAATGAGCAGCTCTTC. Residues: CDSSGRTGNEQLF.

This clonotype was seen at least ten times. The chain uses TRBV9 and TRBJ2-1, with 9 bases that match TRBD2. V was pared by 4 bases and J by 4 bases, with 12 bases of the junction left unmatched. The CDR3 has 17 amino acids. In germline, CDR1 is SGDLS, CDR2 YYNGEE. This CDR3 reads CASSPLIAGVRYNEQFF. CDR3 in DNA: TGTGCCAGCAGCCCTCTAATAGCGGGGGTCAGATACAATGAGCAGTTCTTC.